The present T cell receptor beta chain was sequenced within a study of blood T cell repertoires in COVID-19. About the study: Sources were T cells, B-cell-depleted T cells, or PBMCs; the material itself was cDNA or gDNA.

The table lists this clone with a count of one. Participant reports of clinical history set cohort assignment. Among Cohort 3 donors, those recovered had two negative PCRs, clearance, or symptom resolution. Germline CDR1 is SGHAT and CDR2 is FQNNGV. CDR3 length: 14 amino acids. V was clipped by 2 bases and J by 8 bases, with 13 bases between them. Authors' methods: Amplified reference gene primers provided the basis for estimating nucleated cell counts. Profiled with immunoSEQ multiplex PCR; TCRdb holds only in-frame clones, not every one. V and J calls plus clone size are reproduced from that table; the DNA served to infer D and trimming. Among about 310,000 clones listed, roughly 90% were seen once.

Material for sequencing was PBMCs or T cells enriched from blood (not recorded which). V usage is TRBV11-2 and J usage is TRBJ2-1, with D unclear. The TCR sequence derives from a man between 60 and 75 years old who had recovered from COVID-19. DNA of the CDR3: TGTGCCAGCAGCTTAAGTCTGCAGGTCCATGAGCAGTTCTTC. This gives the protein CASSLSLQVHEQFF.